This T cell receptor (beta chain) came from a study of PD-L1 blockade in urothelial cancer. For the study at large: Patients had been given 0 to 3 earlier chemotherapy regimens.

Data came from immunoSEQ multiplex PCR; TCRdb stores just in-frame clones and leaves some out. The sample shows some 47,000 clones, 82% of them seen only once. Germline V CDR1 and CDR2: SGHDN, FVKESK. Trimming shortened V by 0 bases and J by 9 bases, and 15 bases separated the two germline ends. The CDR3 is made up of 16 amino acids. Per-patient samples, pretreatment and on-treatment, numbered 1 to 8. The chain couples TRBV14 to TRBJ1-6; D is possibly TRBD1 (6 bases). Source: PBMCs, taken around atezolizumab (anti-PD-L1) treatment. The receptor was isolated from a man aged 65 to 85 with urothelial cancer. The CDR3 sequence is CASSQEGRGSISPLHF. The DNA of the CDR3 is TGTGCCAGCAGCCAAGAGGGCAGGGGATCAATTTCACCCCTCCACTTT.